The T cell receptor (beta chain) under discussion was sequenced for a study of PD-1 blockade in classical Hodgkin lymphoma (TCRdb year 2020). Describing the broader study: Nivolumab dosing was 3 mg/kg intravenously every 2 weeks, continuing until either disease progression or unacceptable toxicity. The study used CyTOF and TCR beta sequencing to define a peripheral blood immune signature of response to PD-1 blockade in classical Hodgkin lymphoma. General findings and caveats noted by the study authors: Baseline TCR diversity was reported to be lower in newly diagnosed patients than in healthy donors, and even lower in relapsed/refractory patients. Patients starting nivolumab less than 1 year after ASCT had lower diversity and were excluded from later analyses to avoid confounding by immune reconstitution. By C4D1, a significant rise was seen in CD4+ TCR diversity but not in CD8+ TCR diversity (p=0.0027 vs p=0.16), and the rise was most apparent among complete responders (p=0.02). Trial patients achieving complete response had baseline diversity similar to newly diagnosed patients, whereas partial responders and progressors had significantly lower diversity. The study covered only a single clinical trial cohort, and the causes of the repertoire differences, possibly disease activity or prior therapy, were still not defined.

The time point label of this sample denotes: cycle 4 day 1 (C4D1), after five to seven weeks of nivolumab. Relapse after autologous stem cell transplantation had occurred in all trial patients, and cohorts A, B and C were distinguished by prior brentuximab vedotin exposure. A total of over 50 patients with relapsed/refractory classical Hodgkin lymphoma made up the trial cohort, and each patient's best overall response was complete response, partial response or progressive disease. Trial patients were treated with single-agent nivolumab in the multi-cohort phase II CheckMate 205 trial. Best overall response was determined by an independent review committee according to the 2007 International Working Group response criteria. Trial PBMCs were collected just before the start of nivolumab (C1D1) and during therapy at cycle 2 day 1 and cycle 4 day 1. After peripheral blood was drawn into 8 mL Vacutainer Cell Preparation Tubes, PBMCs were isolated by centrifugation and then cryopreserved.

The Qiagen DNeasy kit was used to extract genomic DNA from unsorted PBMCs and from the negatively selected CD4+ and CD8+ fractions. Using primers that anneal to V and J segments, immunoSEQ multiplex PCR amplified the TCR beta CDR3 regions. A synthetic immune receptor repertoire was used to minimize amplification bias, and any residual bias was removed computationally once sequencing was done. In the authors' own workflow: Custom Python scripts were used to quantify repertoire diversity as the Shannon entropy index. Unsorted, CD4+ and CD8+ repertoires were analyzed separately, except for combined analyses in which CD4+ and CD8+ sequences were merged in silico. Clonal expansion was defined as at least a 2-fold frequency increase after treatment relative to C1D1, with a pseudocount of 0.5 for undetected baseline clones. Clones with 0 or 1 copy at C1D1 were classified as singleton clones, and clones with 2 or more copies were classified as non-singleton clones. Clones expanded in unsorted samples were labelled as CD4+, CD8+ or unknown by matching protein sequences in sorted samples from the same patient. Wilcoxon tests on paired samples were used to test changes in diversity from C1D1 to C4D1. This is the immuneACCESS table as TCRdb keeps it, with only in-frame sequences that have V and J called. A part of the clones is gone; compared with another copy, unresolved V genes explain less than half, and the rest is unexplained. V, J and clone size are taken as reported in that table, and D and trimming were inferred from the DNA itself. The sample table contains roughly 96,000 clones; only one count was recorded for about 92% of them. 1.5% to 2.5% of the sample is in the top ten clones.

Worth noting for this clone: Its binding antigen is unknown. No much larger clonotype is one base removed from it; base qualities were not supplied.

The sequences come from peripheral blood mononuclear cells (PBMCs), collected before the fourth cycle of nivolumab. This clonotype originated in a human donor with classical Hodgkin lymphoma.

The CDR3 protein: CASSTRGGALQETQYF. The DNA sequence reads TGTGCCAGTAGTACCAGAGGGGGGGCCCTCCAAGAGACCCAGTACTTC. The chain uses TRBV19 and TRBJ2-5; the D gene is perhaps TRBD2, from 7 matching bases. V and J lose 4 bases and 1 base, and a span of 16 bases separates them. Sequences LNHDA (CDR1) and SQIVND (CDR2) are obtained from the germline V gene (reference sequence). Inclusive of the bounding cysteine and phenylalanine, the CDR3 is 16 residues long. Only the CDR3 portion is preserved as DNA: 48 bases, with reading frame beginning at the first base.